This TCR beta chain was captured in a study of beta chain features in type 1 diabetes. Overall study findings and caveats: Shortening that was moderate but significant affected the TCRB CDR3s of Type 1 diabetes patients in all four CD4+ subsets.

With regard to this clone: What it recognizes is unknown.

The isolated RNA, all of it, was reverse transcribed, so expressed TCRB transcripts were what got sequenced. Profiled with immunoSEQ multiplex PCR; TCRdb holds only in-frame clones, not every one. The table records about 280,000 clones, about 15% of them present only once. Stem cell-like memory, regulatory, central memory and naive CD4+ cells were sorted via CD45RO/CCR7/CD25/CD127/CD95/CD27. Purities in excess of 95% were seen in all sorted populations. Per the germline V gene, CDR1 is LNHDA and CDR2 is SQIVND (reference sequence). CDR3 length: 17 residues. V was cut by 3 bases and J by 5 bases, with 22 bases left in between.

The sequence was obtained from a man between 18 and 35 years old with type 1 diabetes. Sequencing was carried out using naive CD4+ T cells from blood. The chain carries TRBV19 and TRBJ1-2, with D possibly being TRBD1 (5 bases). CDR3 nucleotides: TGTGCCAGTAGTATGGCTGGGACCCTGGGGAGGAGATATGGCTACACCTTC. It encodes CASSMAGTLGRRYGYTF.